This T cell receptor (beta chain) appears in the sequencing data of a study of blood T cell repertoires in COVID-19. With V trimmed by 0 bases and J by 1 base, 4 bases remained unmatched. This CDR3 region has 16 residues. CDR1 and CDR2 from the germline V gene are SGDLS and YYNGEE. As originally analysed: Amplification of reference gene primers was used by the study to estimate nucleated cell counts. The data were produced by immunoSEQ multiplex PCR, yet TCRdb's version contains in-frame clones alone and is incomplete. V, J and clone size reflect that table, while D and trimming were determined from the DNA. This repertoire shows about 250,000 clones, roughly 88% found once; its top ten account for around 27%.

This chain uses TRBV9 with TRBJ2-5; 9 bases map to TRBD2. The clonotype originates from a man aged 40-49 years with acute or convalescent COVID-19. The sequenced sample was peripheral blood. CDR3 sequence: CASSVVSREGQETQYF. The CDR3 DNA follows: TGTGCCAGCAGCGTAGTATCGCGGGAGGGCCAAGAGACCCAGTACTTC. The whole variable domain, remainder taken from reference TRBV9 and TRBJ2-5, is DSGVTQTPKHLITATGQRVTLRCSPRSGDLSVYWYQQSLDQGLQFLIQYYNGEERAKGNILERFSAQQFPDLHSELNLSSLELGDSALYFCASSVVSREGQETQYFGPGTRLLVL.